This is a list of T cell receptor beta chains from one sample in a study of vaccination and CD4 T cells after COVID-19. No cognate antigen is known for these TCRs. TCRdb called the PCR reads again in MiXCR, with one record for every CDR3 protein. The sample has around 8,000 distinct CDR3 sequences, roughly a fifth seen once. Sequencing was performed on CD4+ T cells from blood, cultured in vitro, taken after SARS-CoV-2 vaccination. These receptors originate from a human donor who had recovered from COVID-19. The CDR3 runs from the conserved cysteine through the conserved F or W. Each record gives: D gene, V gene, J gene, CDR3 protein. D genes are given only for firm matches.

NA	TRBV7-2	TRBJ1-5	CASSLRAYSNQPQHF
TRBD2	TRBV10-3	TRBJ2-3	CATEGLAGFTDTQYF
TRBD2	TRBV6-5	TRBJ2-3	CASSYGTSGTDTQYF
NA	TRBV24-1	TRBJ2-2	CATSDFNRDTGELFF
TRBD2	TRBV7-9	TRBJ2-3	CASSLGSGSADTQYF
TRBD2	TRBV20-1	TRBJ2-1	CSARGSSGIWQFF
NA	TRBV27	TRBJ1-2	CASSPTGGYGYTF
TRBD2	TRBV20-1	TRBJ2-5	CSAPQASGNQETQYF
NA	TRBV5-1	TRBJ2-7	CASSYGHTTSSYEQYF
NA	TRBV7-9	TRBJ1-2	CASSLAGTYYGYTF
NA	TRBV28	TRBJ2-5	CASSAWTVQETQYF
NA	TRBV20-1	TRBJ1-2	CSARNREYGYTF
NA	TRBV10-1	TRBJ2-7	CASSAGAGTLNF
NA	TRBV18	TRBJ2-1	CASSRATEEEQFF
NA	TRBV11-3	TRBJ2-3	CASSFTGADTQYF
NA	TRBV28	TRBJ1-5	CASSRYQLQHF
TRBD1	TRBV19	TRBJ2-7	CASSDGGQGSFEQYF
NA	TRBV27	TRBJ1-1	CASSRGGLGAFF
NA	TRBV28	TRBJ1-3	CASSLMGGAGNTIYF
NA	TRBV19	TRBJ1-1	CASAPRVGNTEAFF
NA	TRBV7-9	TRBJ1-2	CASSLHGLSYGYTF
NA	TRBV5-1	TRBJ2-5	CASSLSRPETQYF
NA	TRBV7-2	TRBJ1-5	CASSFREGQPQHF
NA	TRBV19	TRBJ1-1	CASSMWGGKVNTEAFF
TRBD1	TRBV6-5	TRBJ1-5	CASSYGTGNNQPQHF
NA	TRBV14	TRBJ2-1	CASSQSGVEFF
NA	TRBV6-2/TRBV6-3	TRBJ2-7	CASSYGPYEQYF
NA	TRBV28	TRBJ1-2	CASSSNEGTLSGYTF
NA	TRBV27	TRBJ2-2	CASSLRGRPNTGELFF
NA	TRBV19	TRBJ2-7	CASSNPGDSYEQYF
TRBD1	TRBV7-2	TRBJ2-7	CASSLVGGQANEQYF
TRBD2	TRBV4-1	TRBJ2-1	CASSPTSGRNNEQFF
NA	TRBV7-9	TRBJ1-2	CASSLEGSDGYTF